Listed below are T cell receptor beta chains from one sample, sequenced in a study of yellow fever vaccine responses in identical twins. TCRdb fed the RT-PCR reads into MiXCR, producing one record per CDR3 protein. The repertoire consists of about 5,500 distinct CDR3 sequences, with 70% to 90% occurring once and the leading ten covering approximately 2.9%. Sequencing was performed on T cells from blood (PBMCs), unsorted or a sorted subset (not recorded which), taken before or after yellow fever vaccination (not recorded which). The receptors derive from a woman between 18 and 29 years old who received the yellow fever vaccine. Both conserved end residues are part of each CDR3. A D gene is named only where the DNA matches it firmly. Some rows mark clone size as missing; the rest say once, few, many or name a class of expanded clone.

clone_size	j_call	d_call	v_call	cdr3_nt	cdr3_aa
NA	TRBJ2-5	NA	TRBV7-1	TGTGCCAGCAGCTCGACTAGTATGGAGACCCAGTACTTC	CASSSTSMETQYF
NA	TRBJ2-3	NA	TRBV12-3/TRBV12-4	TGTGCCAGCACGCGCGCCAAAGATACGCAGTATTTT	CASTRAKDTQYF
NA	TRBJ2-5	NA	TRBV7-3	TGTGCCAGCAGCTTAAACCGGGACGGAAAAGAGACCCAGTACTTC	CASSLNRDGKETQYF
NA	TRBJ2-3	NA	TRBV5-1	TGCGCCAGCAGCTTGGCCGGACACAACACAGATACGCAGTATTTT	CASSLAGHNTDTQYF
NA	TRBJ2-7	TRBD2	TRBV4-3	TGCGCCAGCAGCCAAGAACTCAGCGGGGGGGGTTACGAGCAGTACTTC	CASSQELSGGGYEQYF
NA	TRBJ2-3	NA	TRBV11-2	TGTGCCAGCAGCTTAGATCGCCCCCCCCATACGCAGTATTTT	CASSLDRPPHTQYF
NA	TRBJ2-1	NA	TRBV21-1	TGTGCCAGCAGCACCCAGCGGGCCTCCTACAATGAGCAGTTCTTC	CASSTQRASYNEQFF
NA	TRBJ2-1	TRBD1	TRBV4-3	TGCGCCAGCAGGGACAGGTACAATGAGCAGTTCTTC	CASRDRYNEQFF
NA	TRBJ2-7	NA	TRBV6-5	TGTGCCAGCAGTTCCAGACCGGGGCTAGAGATCTACGAGCAGTACTTC	CASSSRPGLEIYEQYF
NA	TRBJ2-5	NA	TRBV27	TGTGCCAGCAGTTTATCAGCCCGGTCGGTGGAGACCCAGTACTTC	CASSLSARSVETQYF
NA	TRBJ1-2	NA	TRBV6-5	TGTGCCAGCAGCTATGCGGGGCTCGATGGCTACACCTTC	CASSYAGLDGYTF
few	TRBJ2-7	TRBD1	TRBV7-6	TGTGCCAGCAGCCGGGACAGTACCTACGAGCAGTACTTC	CASSRDSTYEQYF
NA	TRBJ2-7	NA	TRBV7-9	TGTGCCAGCAGCTTAGGGACAGCCACTTACGAGCAGTACTTC	CASSLGTATYEQYF
NA	TRBJ2-1	NA	TRBV4-2	TGTGCCAGCAGCCCTCACAAAGGCAATGAGCAGTTCTTC	CASSPHKGNEQFF
NA	TRBJ1-6	NA	TRBV10-3	TGTGCCATCAGTGAGTCGGGCTCACCCCTCCACTTT	CAISESGSPLHF
NA	TRBJ2-1	TRBD2	TRBV6-4	TGTGCCAGCAGTGGACTAGCGGGGGGGCCCAATGAGCAGTTCTTC	CASSGLAGGPNEQFF
NA	TRBJ2-7	NA	TRBV2	TGTGCCAGCAGTGTGGCCGAGGACGAGCAGTACTTC	CASSVAEDEQYF
NA	TRBJ1-4	NA	TRBV4-1	TGCGCCAGCAGCCAAGCTTTTCCGGCAACTAATGAAAAACTGTTTTTT	CASSQAFPATNEKLFF
NA	TRBJ2-1	TRBD1	TRBV6-2/TRBV6-3	TGTGCCAGCAGTTCTCAGGACAGGACGCAGTTCTTC	CASSSQDRTQFF
NA	TRBJ1-1	TRBD1	TRBV12-3/TRBV12-4	TGTGCCAGCACAACCCCCGACAGGGGGCCGTCGAACACTGAAGCTTTCTTT	CASTTPDRGPSNTEAFF
NA	TRBJ2-5	NA	TRBV20-1	TGCAGTGCTGGTCAGGGACACGATCAAGAGACCCAGTACTTC	CSAGQGHDQETQYF
NA	TRBJ2-3	TRBD2	TRBV7-2	TGTGCCAGCAGCCCCGGACTAGCGGGGCATACGCAGTATTTT	CASSPGLAGHTQYF
NA	TRBJ1-3	NA	TRBV12-3/TRBV12-4	TGTGCCAGCAGTTTTCTAGGGTCTGGAAACACCATATATTTT	CASSFLGSGNTIYF
NA	TRBJ2-7	NA	TRBV5-6	TGTGCCAGCAGCTTGACTGGGGGCCAGGGAAGCGAGCAGTACTTC	CASSLTGGQGSEQYF
few	TRBJ1-1	NA	TRBV12-3/TRBV12-4	TGTGCCAGCAGTTCAAAACAAGGGGGGACTGAAGCTTTCTTT	CASSSKQGGTEAFF
NA	TRBJ1-1	NA	TRBV5-1	TGCGCCAGCAGCTTAGACGGCCAGAACACTGAAGCTTTCTTT	CASSLDGQNTEAFF
NA	TRBJ1-2	TRBD1	TRBV6-1	TGTGCCAGCACCTCCCCGGACAGGGGTAACTATGGCTACACCTTC	CASTSPDRGNYGYTF
NA	TRBJ2-7	NA	TRBV4-1	TGCGCCAGCAGCCAAGAAGGGGGGAAAGCCTACGAGCAGTACTTC	CASSQEGGKAYEQYF
NA	TRBJ2-5	TRBD2	TRBV14	TGTGCCAGCAGCCAAGGACCCGGGACTAGCGAGTATTGGAGAGGAGAGACCCAGTACTTC	CASSQGPGTSEYWRGETQYF
few	TRBJ2-7	TRBD1	TRBV11-2	TGTGCCAGCAGCTTAGAGCAAGGGACAGGGAGATCCTACGAGCAGTACTTC	CASSLEQGTGRSYEQYF
NA	TRBJ2-7	TRBD1	TRBV5-1	TGCGCCAGCAGCAACCGGGACAGGGGTGTTGTAGGGCAGTACTTC	CASSNRDRGVVGQYF
few	TRBJ2-3	NA	TRBV6-1	TGTGCCAGCAGGACAGTCGGCACAGATACGCAGTATTTT	CASRTVGTDTQYF
NA	TRBJ1-1	NA	TRBV12-3/TRBV12-4	TGTGCCAGCAGTTTACCTTCGGTCGGTCTCAGTGAAGCTTTCTTT	CASSLPSVGLSEAFF
NA	TRBJ2-1	NA	TRBV24-1	TGTGCCACCAGTGATTTTGAGGGCTTCGGCAATGAGCAGTTCTTC	CATSDFEGFGNEQFF
few	TRBJ2-1	TRBD1	TRBV11-1	TGTGCCAGCAGCTTACGACAGGGACCCTCTCATGAGCAGTTCTTC	CASSLRQGPSHEQFF
NA	TRBJ2-7	NA	TRBV7-6	TGTGCCAGCAGCTTAGAATTGGGAGGGGGCGAGCAATACTTC	CASSLELGGGEQYF
NA	TRBJ2-3	NA	TRBV11-1	TGTGCCAGCAGCTTAGACGGGCAATACACAGATACGCAGTATTTC	CASSLDGQYTDTQYF
once	TRBJ1-1	TRBD1	TRBV3-1	TGTGCCAGCAGCCAAAATAACAGGGGTAACACTGAAGCTTTCTTT	CASSQNNRGNTEAFF
NA	TRBJ1-2	NA	TRBV12-3/TRBV12-4	TGTGCCAGCAGTGCACGCCAGGGTGAAGGCTACACCTTC	CASSARQGEGYTF
NA	TRBJ2-1	NA	TRBV28	TGTGCCAGCAGTTTACCACCAACCAACAATGAGCAGTTCTTC	CASSLPPTNNEQFF
NA	TRBJ2-7	NA	TRBV20-1	TGCAGTGCTAGAGAGCGGACATACGAGCAGTACTTC	CSARERTYEQYF
NA	TRBJ2-1	NA	TRBV11-1	TGTGCCAGCAGCTTAGCGGTGGCGGATGAGCAGTTCTTC	CASSLAVADEQFF
NA	TRBJ2-3	TRBD2	TRBV6-2/TRBV6-3	TGTGCCAGCAGTTACTTAGCGGGGGGGTACACAGATACGCAGTATTTT	CASSYLAGGYTDTQYF
few	TRBJ1-1	TRBD1	TRBV7-1	TGTGCCAGCAATAGGGGACAGGGGGCGAACACTGAAGCTTTCTTT	CASNRGQGANTEAFF
NA	TRBJ2-7	NA	TRBV29-1	TGCAGCGTTAGATTGTTGGCCGGCCATAGGGAGCAGTACTTC	CSVRLLAGHREQYF
once	TRBJ2-2	NA	TRBV14	TGTGCCAGCAACCTGGGGGAGGCGCGCACCGGGGAGCTGTTTTTT	CASNLGEARTGELFF
NA	TRBJ2-1	NA	TRBV6-1	TGTGCCAGCAGCCTAGTGGAATACAATGAGCAGTTCTTC	CASSLVEYNEQFF
NA	TRBJ2-7	NA	TRBV5-1	TGCGCCAGCAGAGAGGACAGATACGAGCAGTACTTC	CASREDRYEQYF
NA	TRBJ2-2	TRBD2	TRBV4-1	TGCGCCAGCAGCCCAACTAGCGGACAAAGCGAGAGCACCGGGGAGCTGTTTTTT	CASSPTSGQSESTGELFF